What follows are 20 T cell receptor beta chains derived from one specimen sequenced in a study of response to subunit inactivated influenza vaccine. From the RT-PCR reads, TCRdb called clonotypes with MiXCR, one entry per CDR3 protein. The sample has about 540,000 distinct CDR3 sequences, around 21% seen once. These data also featured in a second study, about T cells expressing NK-cell markers. In that study: In generating TCR beta cDNA, 5'RACE template switching with UMIs was used.

This specimen was CD4+ T cells sorted from PBMCs, taken 12 days after vaccination. Receptors originate from a man in his fifties or sixties who received an inactivated influenza vaccine.

This chain joins TRBV9 and TRBJ2-5, with TRBD2 matching over 12 bases. Germline V lookup: CDR1 SGDLS, CDR2 YYNGEE. J lost 3 bases, V lost 2 bases, and 2 bases had no gene match. There are 15 residues in the CDR3. CDR3 in amino acids: CASSVSSGREETQYF. Here the CDR3 DNA reads TGTGCCAGCAGCGTTTCTAGCGGGAGGGAAGAGACCCAGTACTTC.

This clonotype turned up a few times. The genes are TRBV4-3 and TRBJ2-7; 8 bases are a match to TRBD1. This CDR3 has 15 residues. The V segment lost 0 bases and the J segment 4 bases; nucleotides outside the gene matches: 5. Germline V gene sequence: CDR1 LGHNA, CDR2 YSLEER. The CDR3 spells CASSQDWTGRYEQYF. The CDR3 coding sequence is TGCGCCAGCAGCCAAGATTGGACAGGGAGATACGAGCAGTACTTC.

This clonotype was counted a few times. The V gene is TRBV12-3 or TRBV12-4, the J gene TRBJ1-1, with D maybe TRBD1 (5 bases). Trimming stripped 5 bases from V and 4 bases from J, with 14 bases between. This CDR3 is built from 14 residues. CDR3 amino acids: CASSTRDRLTEAFF. The DNA of the CDR3 is TGTGCCAGCAGTACCCGTGACAGACTCACTGAAGCTTTCTTT.

The rearrangement links TRBV20-1 to TRBJ1-4, with TRBD1 as a possible D gene (5 bases). The CDR3 spans 12 residues. Trimming pared 3 bases from V and 8 bases from J, leaving 10 bases between. CDR1 DFQATT and CDR2 SNEGSKA come from the germline V gene (reference sequence). The CDR3, as DNA: TGCAGTGCTAGTCCCCGGGACGAAAAACTGTTTTTT. As protein: CSASPRDEKLFF.

The rearrangement links TRBV6-1 to TRBJ2-7; 7 positions match TRBD2. CDR1 and CDR2 (germline): MNHNS, SASEGT. J lost 0 bases, V lost 6 bases, and 17 bases had no gene match. The length of the CDR3 is 18 residues. Here the CDR3 reads CASRNEPRAGVSSYEQYF. CDR3 sequence (DNA): TGTGCCAGCAGGAACGAGCCTAGGGCGGGAGTTTCCTCCTACGAGCAGTACTTC.

This clonotype was seen more than once but under ten times. V and J are TRBV2 and TRBJ1-4; D is uncertain. V gave up 5 bases and J gave up 6 bases, with 7 bases separating them. From germline, CDR1 is SNHLY and CDR2 FYNNEI. The CDR3 covers 12 residues. Here the CDR3 DNA reads TGTGCCAGCAGTCAGTCGGATGAAAAACTGTTTTTT. It specifies CASSQSDEKLFF.

This clonotype came up a few times. The gene calls are TRBV6-1 and TRBJ1-3, with D possibly matching TRBD1 (5 bases). This CDR3 is 15 amino acids long. Trimming removed 2 bases from V and 0 bases from J, with 8 bases in between. The germline gives CDR1 MNHNS, CDR2 SASEGT. The CDR3 is CASSEQGSSGNTIYF. The CDR3 DNA follows: TGTGCCAGCAGTGAACAGGGTAGCTCTGGAAACACCATATATTTT.

This clonotype showed up just a few times. CDR3: CASSERRLAGGETQYF. CDR3 bases: TGTGCCAGCAGCGAGCGAAGACTAGCGGGAGGGGAGACCCAGTACTTC. This chain links TRBV6-1 with TRBJ2-5; 14 nucleotides agree with TRBD2. CDR3 length: 16 residues. J gave up 5 bases and V 6 bases, and 8 bases lay outside the gene matches. Looked up from germline, CDR1 is MNHNS and CDR2 is SASEGT.

This clonotype occurred a few times. V is TRBV28 and J is TRBJ2-5, with 10 positions matching TRBD1. The CDR3 runs to 13 residues. V trimming: 10 bases; J trimming: 5 bases; junction bases outside the gene matches: 7. Germline V gives CDR1 MDHEN, CDR2 SYDVKM. For the CDR3, the DNA is TGTGCCACAGACAGGGGGCGCGGCGAGACCCAGTACTTC. This gives the protein CATDRGRGETQYF.

The chain has TRBV30 and TRBJ1-6; the D gene is possibly TRBD1 (5 bases). Germline-derived CDR1 and CDR2 are GTSNPN and SVGIG (reference sequence). The V end lost 0 bases, the J end lost 8 bases, and 11 bases lay between the germline ends. This CDR3 contains 14 residues. CDR3 coding DNA: TGTGCCTGGAGTGTACAGGTTTCTCATTCACCCCTCCACTTT. Translation gives CAWSVQVSHSPLHF.

This clonotype turned up a few times. The genes are TRBV12-3 or TRBV12-4 and TRBJ1-5; 11 nucleotides match TRBD1. This CDR3 comprises 16 residues. The V and J ends lost 5 bases and 6 bases, in that order; junction bases with no gene match: 9. Written as DNA, the CDR3 is TGTGCCAGCAGTCCCGGCCGGACAGGGGGCGGTCAGCCCCAGCATTTT. It is translated as CASSPGRTGGGQPQHF.

This chain joins TRBV10-3 and TRBJ1-2; D unresolved. The CDR3 has 13 residues. Looked up from germline, CDR1 is ENHRY and CDR2 is SYGVKD. The V gene lost 3 bases and the J gene lost 2 bases, with 7 bases spanning the gap. The CDR3 DNA is TGTGCCATCAGTGACAACAGCAACTATGGCTACACCTTC. Amino acids: CAISDNSNYGYTF.

CDR3 protein: CASSLGQPGGDTQYF. The CDR3 nucleotides are TGCGCCAGCAGCTTGGGCCAGCCTGGTGGAGATACGCAGTATTTT. This chain links TRBV5-1 with TRBJ2-3; D is unclear. CDR3 length equals 15 residues. Trimming shortened V by 0 bases and J by 5 bases, and 13 bases separated the two germline ends. The germline V gene encodes CDR1 SGHRS and CDR2 YFSETQ.

The chain's CDR3 is CSAIHPSSYNEQFF. In DNA form, the CDR3 reads TGCAGTGCTATCCACCCGAGCTCCTACAATGAGCAGTTCTTC. The chain couples TRBV20-1 to TRBJ2-1; D not resolved. Trimming removed 4 bases at V and 0 bases at J, with 10 bases between. The germline CDR1 and CDR2 sequences are DFQATT and SNEGSKA (reference sequence). The CDR3 has 14 amino acids.

This clonotype was picked up one time. The DNA is omitted, as the CDR3 cannot be located on it reliably, and the CDR3 follows TCRdb's listing. This sequence joins TRBV10-3 and TRBJ2-3; the table names TRBD1, a call not compared with the DNA. The CDR3 length equals 20 residues, ends included. Per germline, CDR1 ENHRY and CDR2 SYGVKD. The CDR3 protein is CAISEGMVRARGAGTDTQYF.

This clonotype was observed at least ten times. The chain links TRBV5-1 to TRBJ2-2, with D possibly TRBD2 on 6 matching bases. The CDR3 consists of 15 residues. V shed 4 bases and J shed 5 bases, with 15 bases lying between them. Germline CDR1 and CDR2: SGHRS and YFSETQ. The CDR3 sequence: CASSPQSGVTGELFF. CDR3 in DNA: TGCGCCAGCAGCCCACAGTCGGGGGTTACCGGGGAGCTGTTTTTT. Complete variable domain (other parts from reference TRBV5-1 and TRBJ2-2): KAGVTQTPRYLIKTRGQQVTLSCSPISGHRSVSWYQQTPGQGLQFLFEYFSETQRNKGNFPGRFSGRQFSNSRSEMNVSTLELGDSALYLCASSPQSGVTGELFFGEGSRLTVL.

The chain carries TRBV28 and TRBJ2-7, with 9 bases that match TRBD1. Unmatched junction bases numbered 14, after V lost 6 bases and J lost 2 bases. From germline, CDR1 is MDHEN and CDR2 SYDVKM. The CDR3 is 17 amino acids. The CDR3 reads CASSPPPGQGKAYEQYF. The CDR3 DNA reads TGTGCCAGCAGCCCACCTCCGGGACAGGGTAAAGCCTACGAGCAGTACTTC.

The chain combines TRBV11-2 with TRBJ2-4, with D perhaps matching TRBD1 (5 bases). Trimming took 6 bases from V and 7 from J, leaving 7 bases between them. Germline V gene sequence: CDR1 SGHAT, CDR2 FQNNGV. The CDR3 loop spans 11 amino acids. CDR3 region: CASRSGNIQYF. The CDR3 coding sequence is TGTGCCAGCAGGTCAGGGAACATTCAGTACTTC.

This sequence joins TRBV7-6 and TRBJ2-2; D is ambiguous. There are 16 residues in the CDR3. The germline V and J ends were trimmed by 0 bases and 6 bases, with 14 bases remaining between them. CDR1 and CDR2 (germline): SGHVS, FNYEAQ. CDR3 DNA: TGTGCCAGCAGCTTAGCTGTTCCCGCTCAGCCCGGGGAGCTGTTTTTT. Amino acids: CASSLAVPAQPGELFF.

The V gene is TRBV3-1, the J gene TRBJ2-7, with D tentatively TRBD2 (6 bases). V lost 6 bases, J lost 3 bases, and 18 bases lay in between. This CDR3 has 15 residues. The germline gives CDR1 LGHDT, CDR2 YNNKEL (reference sequence). The CDR3 spells CASSQGLLGIYEQYF. CDR3 DNA sequence: TGTGCCAGCAGTCAGGGACTGCTGGGGATCTACGAGCAGTACTTC.